This passage covers 19 T cell receptor beta chains from one sample sequenced in a study of tumor and adjacent non-tumor tissue in lung cancer. Three rounds of nested PCR, following a modified ARM-PCR protocol, produced the TCRbeta library. Each CDR3 protein is one row after TCRdb ran MiXCR on the multiplex PCR reads. The sample has around 210,000 distinct CDR3 sequences; less than 80% are singletons. No cell sorting was done before RNA was extracted from the tissue. Sequences were obtained from lung tumor tissue. The receptors were sampled from a man aged 55 to 70 with non-small cell lung cancer.

The rearrangement uses TRBV29-1 and TRBJ2-5, with D unresolved. The V gene lost 5 bases and the J gene lost 4 bases, with 14 bases spanning the gap. Germline-derived CDR1 and CDR2 are SQVTM and ANQGSEA. The CDR3 covers 13 residues. Here the CDR3 reads CSVFSRLAETQYF. CDR3 nucleotide sequence: TGCAGCGTTTTTTCCAGGTTGGCAGAGACCCAGTACTTC.

Of note for this clonotype: Being one base from a much bigger clone, this may be a read error. This chain uses TRBV5-4 with TRBJ1-4; D is possibly TRBD1 (6 bases). CDR3 length: 13 amino acids. Per germline, CDR1 SGHNT and CDR2 YYREEE (reference sequence). This CDR3 reads CANSFGTNEKLFF. The CDR3 DNA is TGTGCCAACAGCTTTGGGACAAATGAAAAACTGTTTTTT.

The gene calls are TRBV4-2 and TRBJ1-4; TRBD1 is a possible D gene (6 bases). Germline lookup yields CDR1 LGHNA and CDR2 YNFKEQ. CDR3 size: 16 residues. V was trimmed by 6 bases and J by 4 bases, leaving 18 bases between them. The CDR3 spells CASSRDRTDHNEKLFF. CDR3 bases: TGTGCCAGCAGTCGAGATAGGACAGATCATAATGAAAAACTGTTTTTT.

The chain links TRBV11-2 to TRBJ2-4; 7 nucleotides line up with TRBD1. V was pared by 7 bases and J by 8 bases, with 8 bases of the junction left unmatched. The CDR3 length is 13 residues. Germline lookup yields CDR1 SGHAT and CDR2 FQNNGV. The CDR3 coding sequence is TGTGCCAGCATATTGGGGCAGGGGGACATTCAGTACTTC. Translated: CASILGQGDIQYF.

The rearrangement uses TRBV29-1 and TRBJ1-4; tentatively, D is TRBD1 (5 bases). CDR3 length: 13 residues. Germline V gene data show CDR1 as SQVTM and CDR2 as ANQGSEA. The CDR3 region has the DNA TGCTGCGCGGGACGAGCAACTAATGAAAAACTGTTTTTT. Translating gives CCAGRATNEKLFF.

The chain uses TRBV20-1 and TRBJ1-2; D gene ambiguous. V lost 4 bases and J 1 base, leaving 10 bases between the germline ends. The CDR3 has 13 residues. Germline-derived CDR1 and CDR2 are DFQATT and SNEGSKA (reference sequence). Written as DNA, the CDR3 is TGCAGTGCTACAGACCCCGATAACTATGGCTACACCTTC. Its translation is CSATDPDNYGYTF.

Comment on this clonotype: Just one base apart from a much larger clone, this may be a read error. This chain joins TRBV10-2 and TRBJ2-7; D may be TRBD2 (6 bases). This CDR3 comprises 14 residues. CDR1 and CDR2 from the germline V gene are WSHSY and SAAADI. Between the trimmed V and J ends, which lost 2 bases and 5 bases, there was a span of 13 bases. CDR3 in amino acids: CASSELTGVNEQYF. CDR3 sequence (DNA): TGCGCCAGCAGTGAGCTGACGGGAGTAAACGAGCAGTACTTC.

Points on this clonotype: A much larger clone lies a single base off, so this may be a read error. The rearrangement links TRBV6-5 to TRBJ1-1, with 7 bases lining up with TRBD1. The CDR3 length is 13 residues. With 6 bases clipped from V and 10 bases from J, the junction kept 11 bases outside the gene matches. Germline values: CDR1 MNHEY, CDR2 SVGAGI. CDR3 coding DNA: TGTGCCAGCAGGTTACAGGGGCGCGCTGTAGCTTTCTTT. This sequence encodes CASRLQGRAVAFF.

A remark on this clonotype: Given the absence of the conserved phenylalanine or tryptophan at the CDR3 end, a read error is likely. This chain joins TRBV4-2 and TRBJ1-1; TRBD1 agrees at 10 bases. From germline, CDR1 is LGHNA and CDR2 YNFKEQ. CDR3 length: 16 amino acids. The CDR3 reads CARSQAGTGVATEAFI. The CDR3 DNA reads TGTGCCAGAAGCCAAGCCGGGACAGGGGTTGCCACTGAAGCTTTCATT.

Concerning this clonotype: A much larger clone sits a single nucleotide away, making a read error possible. This chain links TRBV29-1 with TRBJ1-3, with D tentatively TRBD1 (6 bases). The CDR3 is made up of 12 amino acids. From germline, CDR1 is SQVTM and CDR2 ANQGSEA. CDR3 sequence reads: CSIRGSGDTIYF. CDR3 coding DNA: TGCAGCATCAGGGGTTCTGGAGACACCATATATTTT.

This clonotype was observed a few times. J is TRBJ1-5 and V is TRBV20-1; TRBD1 might be the D (6 bases). V lost 6 bases to trimming and J lost 0 bases, with 9 bases between them. From germline, CDR1 is DFQATT and CDR2 SNEGSKA (reference sequence). The CDR3 totals 13 residues. Written as DNA, the CDR3 is TGCAGTGCCGGACAGTCTAGCAATCAGCCCCAGCATTTT. Amino acid sequence: CSAGQSSNQPQHF.

The chain uses TRBV6-4 and TRBJ2-1, with 10 positions matching TRBD2. V gave up 6 bases and J gave up 3 bases; unmatched junction bases: 5. The CDR3 runs 15 residues. Germline V CDR1 and CDR2: MRHNA, SNTAGT. CDR3 in amino acids: CASSHTSGDYNEQFF. CDR3 DNA: TGTGCCAGCAGCCACACTAGCGGGGACTACAATGAGCAGTTCTTC.

As regards this clonotype: This may come from a read error, since a much larger clone is one base off. The genes are TRBV6-1 and TRBJ2-2; D tentatively fits TRBD1 or TRBD2 (5 bases each). Germline V CDR1 and CDR2: MNHNS, SASEGT. The CDR3 contains 16 residues. V lost 6 bases and J lost 9, with 23 bases in between. CDR3 loop: CASSPGTSGRSRELFF. The DNA for the CDR3 is TGTGCCAGCAGCCCCGGGACCTCGGGCCGGAGCAGGGAGCTGTTTTTT.

This clonotype appeared once. The rearrangement links TRBV10-3 to TRBJ1-1; D gene ambiguous. Germline CDR1 ENHRY, CDR2 SYGVKD. CDR3 size: 14 residues. The V and J ends lost 6 bases and 3 bases respectively, with 14 bases between them. The CDR3 region has the DNA TGTGCCATCAGAAATCGCGAGAAGGACACTGAAGCTTTCTTT. Translating gives CAIRNREKDTEAFF.

This chain connects TRBV5-1 to TRBJ2-7; 7 bases are shared with TRBD1. In germline, CDR1 is SGHRS, CDR2 YFSETQ. This CDR3 comprises 15 residues. J lost 0 bases, V lost 4 bases, and 7 bases had no gene match. The CDR3 here is CASSRPGQSSYEQYF. CDR3 nucleotide sequence: TGCGCCAGCAGCCGCCCGGGACAGTCCTCCTACGAGCAGTACTTC.

As regards this clonotype: This clone may be a read error of a much larger clone one base away. The chain links TRBV29-1 to TRBJ2-1, with TRBD1 matching over 9 bases. The CDR3 length is 14 residues. Germline V CDR1 and CDR2: SQVTM, ANQGSEA. The CDR3 protein is CRALTGGSYNEQFF. The CDR3 DNA reads TGCAGGGCTCTGACAGGGGGCTCCTACAATGAGCAGTTCTTC.

The V gene is TRBV9, the J gene TRBJ2-3, with D perhaps TRBD2 (6 bases). This CDR3 region has 13 residues. V lost 3 bases to trimming and J lost 7 bases, with 12 bases between them. Per the germline V gene, CDR1 is SGDLS and CDR2 is YYNGEE. CDR3 coding DNA: TGTGCCAGCAGCGCGCTAGCGTGTCATACGCAGTATTTT. Its translation is CASSALACHTQYF.

V is TRBV11-2 and J is TRBJ2-5, with a tentative D call TRBD1 (6 bases). This CDR3 comprises 14 residues. Germline V gene lookup returns CDR1 SGHAT and CDR2 FQNNGV. The germline V and J ends were trimmed by 7 bases and 6 bases, with 18 bases remaining between them. CDR3 sequence (DNA): TGTGCCAGCAACTGGGGGCGAGACATCAAGACCCAGTACTTC. Translating it yields CASNWGRDIKTQYF.

This clonotype appeared a single time. The rearrangement uses TRBV20-1 and TRBJ2-7; tentative D call: TRBD1 (6 bases). CDR3 length: 12 residues. Germline CDR1 reads DFQATT; CDR2 reads SNEGSKA (reference sequence). The germline V and J ends were trimmed by 8 bases and 3 bases, with 14 bases remaining between them. The CDR3 coding sequence is TGCAGTACTTGGGACATCCGCTACGAGCAGTACTTC. Translating it yields CSTWDIRYEQYF.